These T cell receptor beta chains were read from a single sample in a study of blood T cells in healthy people across ages. TCRdb reanalysed the 5' RACE reads using MiXCR and keeps one entry per CDR3 protein. The sample has 550,000 to 750,000 distinct CDR3 sequences; 20% to 25% are singletons. The sequenced sample consisted of blood. These receptors were collected from a man aged 70-80 years in good health. Each CDR3 is given with its conserved first and last residue. D genes are given only for firm matches. The size entry is marked missing in some rows and otherwise reads once, few, many or a size class.

J gene | V gene | D gene | clone size | CDR3 protein | CDR3 DNA
TRBJ2-4 | TRBV6-2/TRBV6-3 | - | few | CASSYSGRLPKNIQYF | TGTGCCAGCAGTTACAGCGGCCGGCTACCCAAAAACATTCAGTACTTC
TRBJ2-7 | TRBV14 | - | - | CASSFSRADEQYF | TGTGCCAGCAGCTTTTCCCGGGCCGACGAGCAGTACTTC
TRBJ2-1 | TRBV27 | - | - | CASSLIVGEYNEQFF | TGTGCCAGCAGTTTAATAGTGGGGGAATACAATGAGCAGTTCTTC
TRBJ2-4 | TRBV4-3 | TRBD2 | - | CASSQPPRGLAGAKNIQYF | TGCGCCAGCAGCCAACCCCCTCGGGGACTAGCGGGAGCCAAAAACATTCAGTACTTC
TRBJ2-5 | TRBV11-2 | - | - | CASGLRVQETQYF | TGTGCCAGCGGTCTCCGGGTCCAAGAGACCCAGTACTTC
TRBJ2-5 | TRBV7-2 | TRBD1 | few | CASSLRRQGLETQYF | TGTGCCAGCAGCTTACGGCGACAGGGGCTAGAGACCCAGTACTTC
TRBJ2-2 | TRBV6-5 | - | few | CASSYSMGGSTGELFF | TGTGCCAGCAGTTACTCGATGGGGGGAAGCACCGGGGAGCTGTTTTTT
TRBJ2-7 | TRBV9 | - | - | CASSVGAGTSYEQYF | TGTGCCAGCAGCGTAGGTGCGGGAACCTCCTACGAGCAGTACTTC
TRBJ2-5 | TRBV11-2 | - | - | CASSSGAAETQYF | TGTGCCAGCAGTTCAGGGGCAGCAGAGACCCAGTACTTC
TRBJ1-5 | TRBV12-3/TRBV12-4 | - | - | CASSFTGGQPQHF | TGTGCCAGCAGTTTCACAGGAGGTCAGCCCCAGCATTTT
TRBJ2-5 | TRBV10-3 | TRBD2 | few | CAISVALAGVQETQYF | TGTGCCATCAGTGTCGCACTAGCGGGAGTCCAAGAGACCCAGTACTTC
TRBJ2-5 | TRBV28 | TRBD2 | many | CASSQDTAGAETQYF | TGTGCCAGCAGCCAGGACACGGCGGGAGCGGAGACCCAGTACTTC
TRBJ2-7 | TRBV27 | TRBD2 | few | CASSSMTSSYYEQYF | TGTGCCAGCAGTTCAATGACTAGCAGTTATTACGAGCAGTACTTC
TRBJ1-4 | TRBV27 | - | few | CASSTRAGNEKLFF | TGTGCCAGCAGTACCAGGGCAGGGAATGAAAAACTGTTTTTT
TRBJ1-4 | TRBV2 | - | - | CASNRASNEKLFF | TGTGCCAGCAACCGGGCCTCGAATGAAAAACTGTTTTTT
TRBJ1-5 | TRBV19 | - | few | CASSRAWSNQPQHF | TGTGCCAGTAGTAGAGCTTGGAGCAATCAGCCCCAGCATTTT
TRBJ2-1 | TRBV5-1 | - | few | CASSFWGGSYNEQFF | TGCGCCAGCAGCTTCTGGGGGGGCTCTTACAATGAGCAGTTCTTC
TRBJ2-1 | TRBV20-1 | - | - | CSARGGRFDRYNEQFF | TGCAGTGCTAGGGGTGGTCGTTTCGATAGATACAATGAGCAGTTCTTC
TRBJ2-3 | TRBV7-2 | - | - | CASRLVAGRADTQYF | TGTGCCAGCAGACTTGTCGCAGGGCGGGCAGATACGCAGTATTTT
TRBJ2-5 | TRBV12-3/TRBV12-4 | - | - | CASSFRLGGGETQYF | TGTGCCAGCAGTTTTCGGTTGGGGGGAGGAGAGACCCAGTACTTC
TRBJ1-1 | TRBV7-2 | - | - | CASTQGDLNTEAFF | TGTGCCAGCACTCAGGGAGACTTGAACACTGAAGCTTTCTTT
TRBJ2-1 | TRBV7-7 | - | - | CASSLLGKGEQFF | TGTGCTAGCAGCCTATTAGGGAAAGGGGAGCAGTTCTTC
TRBJ2-7 | TRBV3-1 | - | few | CASSQAGREPYEQYF | TGTGCCAGCAGCCAAGCAGGAAGGGAACCCTACGAGCAGTACTTC
TRBJ1-4 | TRBV4-1 | TRBD1 | - | CASSRGQGGLNEKLFF | TGCGCCAGCAGCCGGGGACAGGGGGGCCTTAATGAAAAACTGTTTTTT
TRBJ2-5 | TRBV4-1 | - | - | CASSQVPRGTQYF | TGCGCCAGCAGCCAAGTTCCTCGGGGGACCCAGTACTTC
TRBJ2-1 | TRBV7-2 | - | - | CASTLALIASFSYNEQFF | TGTGCCAGCACCCTAGCCCTCATTGCCTCTTTTTCCTACAATGAGCAGTTCTTC
TRBJ2-1 | TRBV20-1 | - | - | CSARDQTYNEQFF | TGCAGTGCTAGAGATCAGACCTACAATGAGCAGTTCTTC
TRBJ2-2 | TRBV3-1 | - | few | CASSQSNTGELFF | TGTGCCAGCAGCCAATCGAACACCGGGGAGCTGTTTTTT
TRBJ1-1 | TRBV7-9 | TRBD1 | once | CASSPAQGADTEAFF | TGTGCCAGCAGCCCAGCACAGGGGGCGGACACTGAAGCTTTCTTT
TRBJ2-5 | TRBV12-3/TRBV12-4 | - | - | CASNVGLQETQYF | TGTGCCAGCAACGTAGGGTTACAAGAGACCCAGTACTTC
TRBJ1-2 | TRBV4-1 | - | few | CASSQDPLWNYGYTF | TGCGCCAGCAGCCAAGATCCTTTATGGAACTATGGCTACACCTTC
TRBJ2-5 | TRBV7-6 | - | few | CASSLAIASSKETQYF | TGTGCCAGCAGCTTAGCGATAGCTAGCAGTAAAGAGACCCAGTACTTC
TRBJ2-4 | TRBV7-2 | - | - | CASSPELVLAKNIQYF | TGTGCCAGCAGCCCCGAACTAGTTCTAGCCAAAAACATTCAGTACTTC
TRBJ2-7 | TRBV12-3/TRBV12-4 | - | many | CASNLWGRTYEQYF | TGTGCCAGCAACCTGTGGGGGCGAACCTACGAGCAGTACTTC
TRBJ2-7 | TRBV20-1 | TRBD2 | few | CSARDRAGGIGEQYF | TGCAGTGCTAGAGATCGGGCGGGAGGCATCGGTGAGCAGTACTTC
TRBJ2-3 | TRBV29-1 | TRBD2 | - | CSVVLAGRTDTQYF | TGCAGCGTTGTTCTAGCGGGGCGCACAGATACGCAGTATTTT
TRBJ2-5 | TRBV2 | TRBD1 | - | CASKEWDSQETQYF | TGTGCCAGCAAGGAGTGGGACAGCCAAGAGACCCAGTACTTC
TRBJ1-2 | TRBV4-3 | - | few | CASSQDLLGTPYGYTF | TGCGCCAGCAGCCAAGATTTGTTGGGGACACCCTATGGCTACACCTTC
TRBJ2-1 | TRBV20-1 | TRBD2 | - | CSARSQAGHNEQFF | TGCAGTGCTAGATCACAAGCGGGACACAATGAGCAGTTCTTC
TRBJ1-6 | TRBV7-9 | - | few | CASSLDQGTSPLHF | TGTGCCAGCAGCTTAGATCAGGGGACATCACCCCTCCACTTT
TRBJ1-1 | TRBV7-2 | TRBD1 | - | CASSFSGTGLTEAFF | TGTGCCAGCAGCTTTTCCGGGACAGGGTTAACTGAAGCTTTCTTT
TRBJ2-1 | TRBV20-1 | - | - | CSAPRGGNEQFF | TGCAGTGCTCCCAGAGGGGGAAATGAGCAGTTCTTC
TRBJ2-1 | TRBV20-1 | TRBD1 | many | CSERRTGSSYNEQFF | TGCAGTGAAAGGAGGACAGGGAGCTCCTACAATGAGCAGTTCTTC
TRBJ2-7 | TRBV5-1 | - | - | CASSQQGFSYEQYF | TGCGCCAGCAGTCAACAGGGATTTAGCTACGAGCAGTACTTC
TRBJ2-5 | TRBV7-9 | - | - | CASSYPWGASQETQYF | TGTGCCAGCAGCTATCCCTGGGGGGCGTCCCAAGAGACCCAGTACTTC
TRBJ2-7 | TRBV29-1 | TRBD1 | - | CSVPGQRTYEQYF | TGCAGCGTTCCGGGACAGCGGACCTACGAGCAGTACTTC
TRBJ2-6 | TRBV29-1 | - | - | CSVEGLSGANVLTF | TGCAGCGTTGAAGGGCTCTCTGGGGCCAACGTCCTGACTTTC
TRBJ1-4 | TRBV6-1 | - | few | CASRDEKEATNEKLFF | TGTGCCAGCAGGGACGAAAAGGAAGCAACTAATGAAAAACTGTTTTTT
TRBJ2-7 | TRBV6-6 | - | - | CASSYSEGTSYEQYF | TGTGCCAGCAGTTACTCAGAAGGGACCTCCTACGAGCAGTACTTC
TRBJ2-7 | TRBV2 | TRBD2 | - | CASSQRGTSGRTSDYEQYF | TGTGCCAGCAGTCAGCGCGGGACTAGCGGGAGAACATCGGACTACGAGCAGTACTTC
TRBJ2-5 | TRBV5-1 | - | few | CASSIYREETQYF | TGCGCCAGCAGCATCTACAGGGAAGAGACCCAGTACTTC
TRBJ2-7 | TRBV7-2 | - | few | CASSPTYSVYEQYF | TGTGCCAGCAGCCCCACCTATAGCGTCTACGAGCAGTACTTC
TRBJ1-3 | TRBV5-1 | - | many | CASSSPPGNTIYF | TGCGCCAGCAGTTCCCCCCCCGGAAACACCATATATTTT